The 29 T cell receptor beta chains reported below all come from one sample, sequenced in a study of spatial heterogeneity in lung cancer. TCRdb re-derived calls from the 5' RACE reads in MiXCR, one entry per CDR3 protein. The profile shows roughly 7,800 distinct CDR3 sequences, 8% to 10% of them singletons. Findings and limits, study-wide: Mutation counts in tumors were tracked by counts of expanded intratumoral alpha and beta TCRs.

Time point given: sample taken at primary tumor resection. No antigen has been assigned to these receptors. Material: lung tumor tissue, obtained at surgery. Every receptor here comes from a male donor with early-stage non-small cell lung cancer.

This clonotype is categorized as medium-sized. The chain is built from TRBV29-1 and TRBJ2-7; 10 bases fit TRBD2. J was trimmed by 7 bases and V by 6 bases; bases with no gene match: 6. CDR3 length: 12 residues. Per germline, CDR1 SQVTM and CDR2 ANQGSEA. The CDR3 sequence is CSVKGLAWEQYF. The CDR3 DNA is TGCAGCGTCAAGGGACTAGCGTGGGAGCAGTACTTC.

Sample share makes this clonotype medium-sized. V gene TRBV7-3 combines with J gene TRBJ1-1; possible D gene TRBD1, 6 bases. The germline V and J ends were trimmed by 4 bases and 1 base, with 10 bases remaining between them. The CDR3 covers 14 residues. Germline V lookup: CDR1 SGHTA, CDR2 FQGTGA. The CDR3: CASSSGQSNTEAFF. CDR3 in DNA: TGTGCCAGCAGCTCCGGACAGTCGAACACTGAAGCTTTCTTT.

A single count supports this clonotype. A much larger clone is a single base away; this may be a read error. The J gene is TRBJ1-1, the V gene TRBV2; 7 bases are shared with TRBD1. V dropped 7 bases and J dropped 5; count of bases not matched to a gene: 16. From germline, CDR1 is SNHLY and CDR2 FYNNEI. CDR3 size: 16 residues. CDR3 loop: CASTWHLTGRGTEAFF. CDR3 nucleotide sequence: TGTGCCAGCACTTGGCACCTGACAGGGCGAGGTACTGAAGCTTTCTTT.

This clonotype rates as medium-sized. The gene calls are TRBV30 and TRBJ1-1; 7 bases are a match to TRBD1. V was clipped by 3 bases and J by 1 base; unmatched bases: 5. Germline values: CDR1 GTSNPN, CDR2 SVGIG (reference sequence). The CDR3 has 14 amino acids. The DNA of the CDR3 is TGTGCCTGGAGCGGGGACAGTGGGAACACTGAAGCTTTCTTT. Its translation is CAWSGDSGNTEAFF.

This clonotype appeared a few times. J is TRBJ1-2 and V is TRBV9; D may be TRBD1 (5 bases). Germline CDR1 is SGDLS and CDR2 is YYNGEE. Trimming removed 4 bases from V and 4 bases from J, with 14 bases in between. The CDR3 spans 14 residues. This CDR3 is CASSPRDGGYGYTF. Written as DNA, the CDR3 is TGTGCCAGCAGCCCCCGGGACGGTGGCTATGGCTACACCTTC.

By frequency in the sample, this clonotype is medium-sized (0.01 to 0.1%). V is TRBV9 and J is TRBJ2-3; the match to TRBD2 covers 13 bases. V dropped 3 bases and J dropped 3; count of bases not matched to a gene: 4. Germline loops: CDR1 SGDLS, CDR2 YYNGEE. The CDR3 extends over 16 amino acids. The CDR3 region has the DNA TGTGCCAGCAGCGCCGAGACTAGCGGGGGGACAGATACGCAGTATTTT. It specifies CASSAETSGGTDTQYF.

The J gene is TRBJ2-7, the V gene TRBV6-5; D gene ambiguous. This CDR3 is 14 amino acids long. From germline, CDR1 is MNHEY and CDR2 SVGAGI. Between the trimmed V and J ends, which lost 5 bases and 1 base, there was a span of 12 bases. The CDR3 loop is CASSPEAVSYEQYF. The CDR3 DNA reads TGTGCCAGCAGTCCCGAGGCAGTATCCTACGAGCAGTACTTC.

This clonotype was detected a few times. V and J are TRBV25-1 and TRBJ2-5; 8 bases align to TRBD2. V lost 2 bases, J lost 3 bases, and 5 bases stayed unmatched. Germline CDR1 reads MGHDK; CDR2 reads SYGVNS. This CDR3 has 15 residues. The CDR3 spells CASSELAGGKETQYF. CDR3 coding DNA: TGTGCCAGCAGTGAACTAGCGGGTGGAAAAGAGACCCAGTACTTC.

Ten or more counts support this clonotype. V and J are TRBV20-1 and TRBJ2-1; 7 positions match TRBD2. V lost 4 bases to trimming and J lost 1 base; unmatched junction nucleotides: 4. This CDR3 is built from 14 residues. Germline V gene lookup returns CDR1 DFQATT and CDR2 SNEGSKA (reference sequence). CDR3 region: CSATGGRSYNEQFF. CDR3 bases: TGCAGTGCTACGGGGGGTAGGTCCTACAATGAGCAGTTCTTC.

This clonotype was seen ten or more times. This chain connects TRBV6-6 to TRBJ2-1; the D gene is possibly TRBD1 (6 bases). CDR3 size: 11 residues. CDR1 is MNHNY, CDR2 SVGAGI, per germline (reference sequence). V shed 4 bases and J shed 12 bases, with 10 bases lying between them. CDR3 in amino acids: CASSLEGVQFF. The CDR3 nucleotides read TGTGCCAGCAGTTTAGAGGGGGTGCAGTTCTTC.

This clonotype is labeled medium-sized (0.01 to 0.1%). V and J are TRBV27 and TRBJ2-2; D assignment may be TRBD1 or TRBD2 (5 bases each). Germline CDR1 MNHEY, CDR2 SMNVEV (reference sequence). V was trimmed by 10 bases and J by 1 base, leaving 10 bases between them. CDR3 length: 13 residues. The CDR3 loop is CATPGRNTGELFF. CDR3 DNA sequence: TGTGCCACTCCGGGACGGAACACCGGGGAGCTGTTTTTT.

The chain combines TRBV30 with TRBJ2-7; 10 bases line up with TRBD2. Trimming cost V 2 bases and J 5 bases; bases outside gene matches: 15. CDR1 and CDR2 from the germline V gene are GTSNPN and SVGIG (reference sequence). The CDR3 is 17 residues long. The DNA for the CDR3 is TGTGCCTGGAGTTCGGGGCTAGCGGGAGATTGGGGAAACGAGCAGTACTTC. Protein sequence: CAWSSGLAGDWGNEQYF.

This clonotype is categorized as medium-sized. The chain employs TRBV19 and TRBJ2-5, with D perhaps assigned TRBD1 or TRBD2 (5 bases each). V was shortened by 4 bases and J by 7 bases, with 16 bases between the two germline ends. Germline V CDR1 and CDR2: LNHDA, SQIVND (reference sequence). There are 14 residues in the CDR3. CDR3 amino acids: CASSNPDQGVTQYF. CDR3 nucleotide sequence: TGTGCCAGTAGTAACCCGGACCAGGGAGTGACCCAGTACTTC. Drawing the rest from reference TRBV19 and TRBJ2-5, the complete variable domain is DGGITQSPKYLFRKEGQNVTLSCEQNLNHDAMYWYRQDPGQGLRLIYYSQIVNDFQKGDIAEGYSVSREKKESFPLTVTSAQKNPTAFYLCASSNPDQGVTQYFGPGTRLLVL.

Judged by abundance, this clonotype is medium-sized. J is TRBJ1-2 and V is TRBV12-3 or TRBV12-4, with D maybe TRBD1 (5 bases). V gave up 6 bases and J gave up 4 bases, with 15 bases separating them. The CDR3 loop spans 14 amino acids. The CDR3 DNA is TGTGCCAGCAGAGCCCGAACAGACAGCTATGGCTACACCTTC. It encodes CASRARTDSYGYTF.

This clonotype is classed as medium-sized. V gene TRBV24-1 combines with J gene TRBJ2-3, with TRBD1 matching over 7 bases. The CDR3 consists of 14 residues. Trimming removed 7 bases from V and 5 bases from J; junction bases left unmatched: 8. Germline values: CDR1 KGHDR, CDR2 SFDVKD. In DNA form, the CDR3 reads TGTGCCACCAGCCTTGACAGGGCAGGAGATACGCAGTATTTT. The encoded protein is CATSLDRAGDTQYF.

This clonotype is deemed medium-sized. This chain uses TRBV10-3 with TRBJ2-5; D is uncertain. The CDR3 length is 13 residues. The germline V gene encodes CDR1 ENHRY and CDR2 SYGVKD. Trimming stripped 3 bases from V and 4 bases from J, with 9 bases between. CDR3 coding DNA: TGTGCCATCAGTGATCAGGTCGGAGAGACCCAGTACTTC. Translated, it gives CAISDQVGETQYF.

This clonotype was counted a few times. The CDR3 DNA is TGCAGTGCTAGAGTTGACAGGGGGGCGACTTATAGCAATCAGCCCCAGCATTTT. It translates to CSARVDRGATYSNQPQHF. This chain joins TRBV20-1 and TRBJ1-5, with 9 bases lining up with TRBD1. J gave up 0 bases and V 1 base, and 10 bases lay outside the gene matches. Germline V gives CDR1 DFQATT, CDR2 SNEGSKA (reference sequence). CDR3 size: 18 residues.

This clonotype was found many times. V and J are TRBV9 and TRBJ1-5; D remains ambiguous. Germline CDR1 and CDR2: SGDLS and YYNGEE. The CDR3 has 10 residues. Trimming removed 4 bases from V and 9 bases from J, with 5 bases in between. The CDR3 region is CASSRLPQHF. The CDR3 region has the DNA TGTGCCAGCAGCCGCCTGCCCCAGCATTTT.

This clonotype was detected ten times or more. V and J are TRBV28 and TRBJ1-6; D possibly corresponds to TRBD1 (5 bases). The germline V gene has CDR1 MDHEN and CDR2 SYDVKM. Trimming left V 2 bases short and J 11 bases short, with 13 bases between. CDR3 length: 14 residues. CDR3 in amino acids: CASSLGALGPPLHF. In nucleotides, the CDR3 is TGTGCCAGCAGTTTAGGGGCGTTGGGTCCACCCCTCCACTTT.

This clonotype came up a few times. The V and J genes are TRBV7-2 and TRBJ1-5, with D hard to call. With 3 bases removed from V and 6 bases from J, the gap between germline ends came to 6 bases. Germline V lookup: CDR1 SGHTA, CDR2 FQGNSA. CDR3 length: 12 residues. CDR3 bases: TGTGCCAGCAGCTTCCCGGGTCAGCCCCAGCATTTT. The encoded protein is CASSFPGQPQHF.

This clonotype is medium-sized within its sample. CDR3: CASSRQGDPEAFF. The CDR3 DNA sequence: TGTGCCAGCAGTCGACAGGGGGATCCTGAAGCTTTCTTT. The V gene is TRBV6-2 or TRBV6-3, the J gene TRBJ1-1, with 9 bases fitting TRBD1. V lost 5 bases and J lost 6; bases outside the gene matches: 4. Germline V gene lookup returns CDR1 MNHEY and CDR2 SVGEGT. CDR3 length: 13 amino acids.

This clonotype has ten or more counts. The chain joins TRBV11-3 to TRBJ2-5, with no clear D. V lost 3 bases, J lost 2 bases, and 13 bases lay in between. The CDR3 totals 15 residues. Germline V gives CDR1 SGHNT, CDR2 YENEEA. Written as DNA, the CDR3 is TGTGCCAGCAGCTTTGGGTTGGGAAGACAAGAGACCCAGTACTTC. It specifies CASSFGLGRQETQYF.

This clonotype was seen a few times. The CDR3 sequence: CASSPGLAGETQYF. Here the CDR3 DNA reads TGTGCCAGCAGCCCGGGACTAGCGGGAGAGACCCAGTACTTC. The chain has TRBV7-9 and TRBJ2-5; 12 bases are a match to TRBD2. The germline CDR1 and CDR2 sequences are SEHNR and FQNEAQ (reference sequence). J was trimmed by 4 bases and V by 5 bases; bases with no gene match: 2. The CDR3 has 14 amino acids.

This clonotype is classed as medium-sized. V and J are TRBV10-2 and TRBJ2-1, with 10 bases identical to TRBD2. With 2 bases clipped from V and 4 bases from J, the junction kept 11 bases outside the gene matches. Germline V lookup: CDR1 WSHSY, CDR2 SAAADI. The CDR3 contains 18 residues. CDR3 DNA: TGCGCCAGCAGTGAGCCCCCTAGCGGGAGTGATGGGTACAATGAGCAGTTCTTC. Its protein is CASSEPPSGSDGYNEQFF.

This chain links TRBV2 with TRBJ1-1; 8 nucleotides match TRBD1. V lost 2 bases to trimming and J lost 6 bases; unmatched junction nucleotides: 5. This CDR3 is built from 14 residues. Germline CDR1 is SNHLY and CDR2 is FYNNEI. In nucleotides, the CDR3 is TGTGCCAGCAGTGAACAGGGGGCTTTCTCTGAAGCTTTCTTT. Its protein is CASSEQGAFSEAFF.

The chain joins TRBV20-1 to TRBJ2-1, with D possibly TRBD2 on 5 matching bases. The CDR3 is 15 amino acids. V lost 5 bases and J 0 bases, leaving 14 bases between the germline ends. The germline CDR1 and CDR2 sequences are DFQATT and SNEGSKA (reference sequence). CDR3 residues: CSAAPPGSSYNEQFF. The CDR3 nucleotides read TGCAGTGCTGCCCCCCCGGGAAGCTCCTACAATGAGCAGTTCTTC.

By frequency in the sample, this clonotype is medium-sized. The CDR3 bases are TGCGCCAGCAGCTTGGGGGCGGGCGGGACAGAGGAAAAACTGTTTTTT. Translated: CASSLGAGGTEEKLFF. The rearrangement links TRBV5-1 to TRBJ1-4; 7 positions agree with TRBD1. With 0 bases clipped from V and 8 bases from J, the junction kept 10 bases outside the gene matches. The CDR3 consists of 16 residues. Germline CDR1 SGHRS, CDR2 YFSETQ.

This clonotype was observed a few times. CDR3 nucleotides: TGTGCCAGCAGTACGACAGACTACGAGCAGTACTTC. Protein sequence: CASSTTDYEQYF. J is TRBJ2-7 and V is TRBV5-6; a weak D match, TRBD1 (5 bases). CDR3 length: 12 residues. V gave up 5 bases and J gave up 3 bases, with 9 bases separating them. CDR1 and CDR2 from the germline V gene are SGHDT and YYEEEE.

The table lists this clonotype with many counts. This chain links TRBV28 with TRBJ1-1, with 10 positions matching TRBD1. Germline-derived CDR1 and CDR2 are MDHEN and SYDVKM. This CDR3 is built from 16 residues. Trimming took 5 bases from V and 1 from J; bases not matched to a gene: 7. This chain's CDR3 is CASSPGQGFGNTEAFF. DNA of the CDR3: TGTGCCAGCAGTCCGGGACAGGGGTTTGGGAACACTGAAGCTTTCTTT.